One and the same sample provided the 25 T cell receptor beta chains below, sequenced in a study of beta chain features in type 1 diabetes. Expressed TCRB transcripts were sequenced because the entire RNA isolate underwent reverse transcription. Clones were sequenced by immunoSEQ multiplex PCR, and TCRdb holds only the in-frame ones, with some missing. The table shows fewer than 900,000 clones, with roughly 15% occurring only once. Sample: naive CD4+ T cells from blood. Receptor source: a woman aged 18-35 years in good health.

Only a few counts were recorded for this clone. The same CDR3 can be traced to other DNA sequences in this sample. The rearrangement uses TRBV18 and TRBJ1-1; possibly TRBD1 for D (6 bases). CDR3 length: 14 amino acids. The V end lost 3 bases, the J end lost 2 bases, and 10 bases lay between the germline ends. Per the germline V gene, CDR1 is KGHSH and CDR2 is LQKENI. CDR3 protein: CASSPQGTNTEAFF. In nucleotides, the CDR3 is TGTGCCAGCTCACCCCAGGGGACAAACACTGAAGCTTTCTTT.

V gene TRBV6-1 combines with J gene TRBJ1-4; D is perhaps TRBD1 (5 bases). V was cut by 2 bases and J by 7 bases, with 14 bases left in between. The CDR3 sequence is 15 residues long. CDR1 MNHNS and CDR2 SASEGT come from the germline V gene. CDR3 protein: CASSENQGGGEKLFF. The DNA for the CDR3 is TGTGCCAGCAGTGAAAACCAGGGAGGTGGTGAAAAACTGTTTTTT.

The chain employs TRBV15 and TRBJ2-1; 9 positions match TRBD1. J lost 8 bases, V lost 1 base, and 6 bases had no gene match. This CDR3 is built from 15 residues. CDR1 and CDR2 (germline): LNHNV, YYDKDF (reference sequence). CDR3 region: CATSRAGTGIYEQFF. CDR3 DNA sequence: TGTGCCACCAGCAGAGCCGGGACAGGGATATATGAGCAGTTCTTC.

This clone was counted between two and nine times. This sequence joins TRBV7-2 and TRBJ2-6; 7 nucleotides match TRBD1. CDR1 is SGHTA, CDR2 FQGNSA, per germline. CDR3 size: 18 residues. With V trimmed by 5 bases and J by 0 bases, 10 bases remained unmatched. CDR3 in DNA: TGTGCCAGCAGCCCTGCTAGGACAGGACACTCTGGGGCCAACGTCCTGACTTTC. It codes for CASSPARTGHSGANVLTF.

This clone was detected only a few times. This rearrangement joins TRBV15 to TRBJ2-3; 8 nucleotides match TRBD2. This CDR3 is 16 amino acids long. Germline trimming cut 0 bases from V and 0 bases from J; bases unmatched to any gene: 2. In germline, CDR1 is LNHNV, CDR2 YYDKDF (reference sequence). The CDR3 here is CATSREVAGSTDTQYF. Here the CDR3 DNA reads TGTGCCACCAGCAGAGAGGTAGCGGGAAGCACAGATACGCAGTATTTT.

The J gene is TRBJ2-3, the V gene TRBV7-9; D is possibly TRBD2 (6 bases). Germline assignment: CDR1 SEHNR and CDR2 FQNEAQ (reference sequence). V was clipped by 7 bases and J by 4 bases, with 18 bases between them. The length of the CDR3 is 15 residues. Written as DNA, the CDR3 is TGTGCCAGCAACCTCCGGGGTAGCGGTCCAGATACGCAGTATTTT. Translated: CASNLRGSGPDTQYF.

CDR3 nucleotides: TGCGCCAGCAGTCAAACCCTAGCTCCGGCCGCGGGGGAGCAGTACTTC. Protein: CASSQTLAPAAGEQYF. The rearrangement uses TRBV23-1 and TRBJ2-5, with 7 bases fitting TRBD2. TRBV23-1 is noted as an ORF with a role that remains uncertain. V lost 2 bases, J lost 11 bases, and 17 bases stayed unmatched. The CDR3 is made up of 16 amino acids.

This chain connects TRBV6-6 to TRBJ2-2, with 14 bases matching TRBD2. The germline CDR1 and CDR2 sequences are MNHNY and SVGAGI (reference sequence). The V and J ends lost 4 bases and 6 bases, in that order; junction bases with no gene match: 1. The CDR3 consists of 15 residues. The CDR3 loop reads CASSLGLAGAGELFF. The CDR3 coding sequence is TGTGCCAGCAGTTTGGGACTAGCGGGAGCCGGGGAGCTGTTTTTT.

The CDR3 region has the DNA TGTGCCAGCAGCCCTCGGACAGGGGGGAATGAGCAGTTCTTC. The encoded protein is CASSPRTGGNEQFF. The V call is TRBV14, the J call TRBJ2-1; 10 nucleotides align to TRBD1. J lost 7 bases, V lost 4 bases, and 4 bases had no gene match. Germline V gives CDR1 SGHDN, CDR2 FVKESK. CDR3 length equals 14 residues.

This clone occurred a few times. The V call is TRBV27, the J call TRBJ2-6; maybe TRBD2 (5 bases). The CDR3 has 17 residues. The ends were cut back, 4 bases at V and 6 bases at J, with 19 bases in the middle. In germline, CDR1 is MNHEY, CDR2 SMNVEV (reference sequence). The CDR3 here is CASSSAALTLSANVLTF. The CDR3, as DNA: TGTGCCAGCAGTTCAGCGGCTCTAACTCTGTCGGCCAACGTCCTGACTTTC.

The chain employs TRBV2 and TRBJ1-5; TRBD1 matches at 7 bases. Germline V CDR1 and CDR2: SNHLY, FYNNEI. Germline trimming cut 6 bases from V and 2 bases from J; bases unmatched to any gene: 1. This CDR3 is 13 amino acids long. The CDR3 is CASSTGGNQPQHF. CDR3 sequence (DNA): TGTGCCAGCAGCACAGGGGGCAATCAGCCCCAGCATTTT. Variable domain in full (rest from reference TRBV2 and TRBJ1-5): EPEVTQTPSHQVTQMGQEVILRCVPISNHLYFYWYRQILGQKVEFLVSFYNNEISEKSEIFDDQFSVERPDGSNFTLKIRSTKLEDSAMYFCASSTGGNQPQHFGDGTRLSIL.

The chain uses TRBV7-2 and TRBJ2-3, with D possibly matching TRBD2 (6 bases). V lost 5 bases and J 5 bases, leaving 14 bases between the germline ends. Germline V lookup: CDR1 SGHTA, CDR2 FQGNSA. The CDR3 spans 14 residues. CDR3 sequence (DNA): TGTGCCAGCAGCGCAGCTGGAGGGCTAGATACGCAGTATTTT. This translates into CASSAAGGLDTQYF. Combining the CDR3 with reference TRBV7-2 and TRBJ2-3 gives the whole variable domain GAGVSQSPSNKVTEKGKDVELRCDPISGHTALYWYRQSLGQGLEFLIYFQGNSAPDKSGLPSDRFSAERTGGSVSTLTIQRTQQEDSAVYLCASSAAGGLDTQYFGPGTRLTVL.

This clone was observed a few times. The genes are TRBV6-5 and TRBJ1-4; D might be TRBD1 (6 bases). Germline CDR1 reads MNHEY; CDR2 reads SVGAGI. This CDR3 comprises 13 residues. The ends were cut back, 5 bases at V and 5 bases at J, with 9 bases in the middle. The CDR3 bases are TGTGCCAGCAGTCGGACAGCAAATGAAAAACTGTTTTTT. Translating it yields CASSRTANEKLFF.

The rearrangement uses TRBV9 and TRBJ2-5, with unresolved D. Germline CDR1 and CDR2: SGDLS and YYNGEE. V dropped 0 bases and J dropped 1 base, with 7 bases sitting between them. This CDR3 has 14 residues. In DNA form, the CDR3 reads TGTGCCAGCAGCGTAGGGAGATCCCAAGAGACCCAGTACTTC. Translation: CASSVGRSQETQYF.

The CDR3 loop is CASSEAGWNGYTF. The CDR3 DNA follows: TGTGCCAGCAGCGAAGCCGGGTGGAACGGCTACACCTTC. The J gene is TRBJ1-2, the V gene TRBV7-9; D gene unclear. The CDR3 is 13 residues long. Trimming cost V 5 bases and J 8 bases, with 15 bases left between them. Per germline, CDR1 SEHNR and CDR2 FQNEAQ (reference sequence).

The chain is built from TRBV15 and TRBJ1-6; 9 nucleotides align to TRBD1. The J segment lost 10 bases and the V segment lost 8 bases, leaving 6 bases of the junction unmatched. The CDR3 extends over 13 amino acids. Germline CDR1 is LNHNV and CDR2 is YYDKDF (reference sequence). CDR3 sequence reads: CATSRDRESPLHF. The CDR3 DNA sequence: TGTGCCACCTCTAGGGACAGGGAATCACCCCTCCACTTT.

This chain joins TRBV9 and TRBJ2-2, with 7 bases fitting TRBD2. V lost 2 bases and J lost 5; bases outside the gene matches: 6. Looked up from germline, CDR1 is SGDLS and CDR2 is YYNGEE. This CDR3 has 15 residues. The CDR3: CASSVAGVGTGELFF. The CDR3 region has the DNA TGTGCCAGCAGCGTTGCGGGAGTAGGAACCGGGGAGCTGTTTTTT.

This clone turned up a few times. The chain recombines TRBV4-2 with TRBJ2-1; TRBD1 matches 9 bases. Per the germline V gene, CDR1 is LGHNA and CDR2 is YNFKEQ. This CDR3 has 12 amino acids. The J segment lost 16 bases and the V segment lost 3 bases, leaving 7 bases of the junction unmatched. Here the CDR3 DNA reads TGTGCCAGCAGCCAGTCGGGGACAGGGATTTTCTTC. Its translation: CASSQSGTGIFF.

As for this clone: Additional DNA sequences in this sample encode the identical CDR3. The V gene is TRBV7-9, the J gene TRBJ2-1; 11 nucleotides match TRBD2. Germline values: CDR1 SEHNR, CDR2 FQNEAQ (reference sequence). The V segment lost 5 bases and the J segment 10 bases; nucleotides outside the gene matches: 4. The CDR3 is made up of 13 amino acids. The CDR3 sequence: CASSPLAGGEQFF. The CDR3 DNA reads TGTGCCAGCAGCCCCCTAGCGGGAGGCGAGCAGTTCTTC.

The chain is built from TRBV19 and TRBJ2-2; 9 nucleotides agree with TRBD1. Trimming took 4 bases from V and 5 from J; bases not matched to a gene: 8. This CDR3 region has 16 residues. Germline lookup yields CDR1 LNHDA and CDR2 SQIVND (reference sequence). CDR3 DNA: TGTGCCAGTAGTAGATACCGGGACAGGGTAACCGGGGAGCTGTTTTTT. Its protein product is CASSRYRDRVTGELFF.

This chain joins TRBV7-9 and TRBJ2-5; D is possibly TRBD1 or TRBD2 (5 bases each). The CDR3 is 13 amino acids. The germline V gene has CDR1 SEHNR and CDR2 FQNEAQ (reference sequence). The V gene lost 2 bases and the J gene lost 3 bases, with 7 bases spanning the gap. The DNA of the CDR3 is TGTGCCAGCAGCTTAATGGGGGAAGAGACCCAGTACTTC. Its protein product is CASSLMGEETQYF.

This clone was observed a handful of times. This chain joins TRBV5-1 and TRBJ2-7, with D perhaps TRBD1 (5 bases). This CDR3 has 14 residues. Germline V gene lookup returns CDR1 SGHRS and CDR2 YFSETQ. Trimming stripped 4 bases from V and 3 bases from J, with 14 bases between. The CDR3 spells CASSQQDGVYEQYF. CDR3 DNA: TGCGCCAGCAGCCAACAGGACGGAGTCTACGAGCAGTACTTC.

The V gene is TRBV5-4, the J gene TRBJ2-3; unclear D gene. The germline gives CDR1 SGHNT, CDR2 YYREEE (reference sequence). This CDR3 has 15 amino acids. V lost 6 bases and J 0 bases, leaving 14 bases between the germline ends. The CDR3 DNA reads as TGTGCCAGCACTCTTGGGCGGTCAAGCACAGATACGCAGTATTTT. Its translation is CASTLGRSSTDTQYF.

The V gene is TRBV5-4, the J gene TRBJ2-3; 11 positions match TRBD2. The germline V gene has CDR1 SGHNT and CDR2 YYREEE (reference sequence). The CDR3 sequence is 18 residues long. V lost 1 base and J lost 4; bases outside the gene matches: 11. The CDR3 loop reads CASSLQALLAGAADTQYF. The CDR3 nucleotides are TGTGCCAGCAGCTTGCAGGCCCTACTAGCGGGAGCAGCAGATACGCAGTATTTT.

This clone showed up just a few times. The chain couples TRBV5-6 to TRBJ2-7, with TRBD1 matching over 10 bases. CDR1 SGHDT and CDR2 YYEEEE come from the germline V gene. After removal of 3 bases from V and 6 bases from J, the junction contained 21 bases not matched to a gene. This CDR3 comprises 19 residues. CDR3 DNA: TGTGCCAGCAGCTCCCCCGGGACAGGGGAAACTGCTACGGCTGGCGAGCAGTACTTC. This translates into CASSSPGTGETATAGEQYF.